The 20 T cell receptor beta chains given below trace back to one sample, sequenced in a study of CD8 T cells in Susac syndrome. With random hexamers, reverse transcription was performed on about 0.5 to 1 ug of RNA. MiXCR, applied by TCRdb to the immunoSEQ multiplex PCR reads, yields one record per CDR3 protein. This sample carries about 210,000 distinct CDR3 sequences, approximately 94% of them seen once, and the ten largest clones take around 0.16%. The sequenced sample was CD4+ T cells from PBMCs. The receptors stem from a human donor with Susac syndrome.

The chain has TRBV11-3 and TRBJ1-6; D uncertain. The germline V gene encodes CDR1 SGHNT and CDR2 YENEEA. This CDR3 is 13 amino acids long. Trimming stripped 1 base from V and 12 bases from J, with 10 bases between. Written as DNA, the CDR3 is TGTGCCAGCAGCTTAGCGATGGGTGAACCCCTCCACTTT. Its translation: CASSLAMGEPLHF.

This chain connects TRBV6-6 to TRBJ2-1, with unresolved D. The CDR3 extends over 13 amino acids. Germline CDR1 is MNHNY and CDR2 is SVGAGI (reference sequence). The ends were cut back, 6 bases at V and 6 bases at J, with 12 bases in the middle. CDR3: CASRNRKSNEQFF. DNA for the CDR3: TGTGCCAGCAGAAATCGGAAGAGCAATGAGCAGTTCTTC.

The V gene is TRBV15, the J gene TRBJ1-4; D not certain. Germline V gives CDR1 LNHNV, CDR2 YYDKDF (reference sequence). V was clipped by 3 bases and J by 5 bases, with 16 bases between them. The length of the CDR3 is 16 residues. The CDR3, as DNA: TGTGCCACCAGCAGGGACCCACAGAAAAAAAATGAAAAACTGTTTTTT. This encodes CATSRDPQKKNEKLFF.

This rearrangement joins TRBV4-3 to TRBJ1-4; D possibly corresponds to TRBD1 (6 bases). Germline CDR1 reads LGHNA; CDR2 reads YSLEER. The V gene lost 4 bases and the J gene lost 8 bases, with 8 bases spanning the gap. This CDR3 contains 12 residues. CDR3 sequence reads: CASSRRGEKLFF. DNA of the CDR3: TGCGCCAGCAGCCGTAGGGGGGAAAAACTGTTTTTT.

The chain is built from TRBV13 and TRBJ1-1; D not certain. The CDR3 has 12 amino acids. From germline, CDR1 is PRHDT and CDR2 FYEKMQ (reference sequence). Trimming shortened V by 5 bases and J by 5 bases, and 9 bases separated the two germline ends. The CDR3 is CASSGHRTEAFF. The DNA of the CDR3 is TGTGCCAGCAGCGGGCATAGGACTGAAGCTTTCTTT.

The V call is TRBV20-1, the J call TRBJ1-5; 12 bases are shared with TRBD1. CDR1 DFQATT and CDR2 SNEGSKA come from the germline V gene (reference sequence). With V trimmed by 1 base and J by 1 base, 8 bases remained unmatched. CDR3 length equals 18 residues. CDR3 protein: CSARGGQGAIGSNQPQHF. The CDR3 DNA reads as TGCAGTGCTAGAGGGGGACAGGGGGCAATAGGAAGCAATCAGCCCCAGCATTTT.

This rearrangement joins TRBV6-2 or TRBV6-3 to TRBJ2-7; a possible D gene is TRBD2 (6 bases). In germline, CDR1 is MNHEY, CDR2 SVGEGT. V gave up 7 bases and J gave up 0 bases, with 13 bases separating them. The CDR3 has 14 residues. The CDR3 region is CASTAGPNSYEQYF. The CDR3 region has the DNA TGTGCCAGCACTGCGGGACCGAACTCCTACGAGCAGTACTTC.

The chain combines TRBV10-3 with TRBJ2-3; D is unresolved. Germline lookup yields CDR1 ENHRY and CDR2 SYGVKD. The CDR3 has 12 amino acids. V lost 9 bases and J 4 bases, leaving 11 bases between the germline ends. CDR3 DNA sequence: TGTGCCATGAGTACGGGCGCAGATACGCAGTATTTT. Amino acid sequence: CAMSTGADTQYF.

The table lists this clonotype with a count of one. This chain joins TRBV7-9 and TRBJ1-2, with D perhaps TRBD1 (5 bases). From germline, CDR1 is SEHNR and CDR2 FQNEAQ (reference sequence). This CDR3 contains 15 residues. Trimming took off 5 bases at V and 3 bases at J, with 16 bases between the two ends. This CDR3 reads CASSRTGDPYYGYTF. CDR3 coding DNA: TGTGCCAGCAGCCGGACCGGGGACCCATACTATGGCTACACCTTC.

This rearrangement joins TRBV4-1 to TRBJ2-1; weak D call: TRBD1 (6 bases). With 0 bases removed from V and 5 bases from J, the gap between germline ends came to 17 bases. The CDR3 is made up of 17 amino acids. The germline CDR1 and CDR2 sequences are MGHRA and YSYEKL. The CDR3 sequence is CASSQDPPQGSNNEQFF. CDR3 DNA sequence: TGCGCCAGCAGCCAAGATCCCCCGCAGGGGTCTAACAATGAGCAGTTCTTC.

The chain combines TRBV5-6 with TRBJ1-1; D is unresolved. Germline CDR1 is SGHDT and CDR2 is YYEEEE. The V end was cut by 0 bases, the J end by 1 base, with 10 bases between. CDR3 length: 15 amino acids. CDR3 bases: TGTGCCAGCAGCTTGGATCCCAGATCGAACACTGAAGCTTTCTTT. Translation gives CASSLDPRSNTEAFF.

The count of this clonotype is one. The chain employs TRBV11-2 and TRBJ2-4; D possibly corresponds to TRBD2 (7 bases). Germline V gives CDR1 SGHAT, CDR2 FQNNGV. Trimming removed 1 base at V and 9 bases at J, with 10 bases between. The CDR3 is 13 amino acids. This CDR3 is CASSLGGGGIQYF. The CDR3 DNA follows: TGTGCCAGCAGCTTAGGGGGGGGCGGCATTCAGTACTTC.

This clonotype appeared a few times. CDR3 sequence reads: CASSQEAASAGNTIYF. CDR3 in DNA: TGCGCCAGCAGCCAAGAAGCAGCATCGGCGGGAAACACCATATATTTT. V usage is TRBV4-1 and J usage is TRBJ1-3; D call uncertain. Trimming left V 0 bases short and J 4 bases short, with 13 bases between. Germline lookup yields CDR1 MGHRA and CDR2 YSYEKL. The CDR3 sequence is 16 residues long.

The count of this clonotype is one. The chain combines TRBV20-1 with TRBJ2-7, with 7 bases identical to TRBD2. V lost 7 bases and J lost 3; bases outside the gene matches: 9. CDR1 and CDR2 (germline): DFQATT, SNEGSKA (reference sequence). The CDR3 length is 13 residues. The CDR3 protein is CSGLAYGNYEQYF. Written as DNA, the CDR3 is TGCAGTGGACTAGCCTACGGGAACTACGAGCAGTACTTC.

CDR3 sequence reads: CSANRQGNTEAFF. The DNA of the CDR3 is TGCAGTGCTAATAGGCAGGGGAACACTGAAGCTTTCTTT. The chain has TRBV20-1 and TRBJ1-1; tentative D call: TRBD1 (5 bases). Germline CDR1 and CDR2: DFQATT and SNEGSKA (reference sequence). The CDR3 covers 13 residues. V was pared by 4 bases and J by 1 base, with 10 bases between.

The chain uses TRBV27 and TRBJ1-6, with 8 bases fitting TRBD1. The length of the CDR3 is 14 residues. J was trimmed by 9 bases and V by 6 bases; bases with no gene match: 7. Germline values: CDR1 MNHEY, CDR2 SMNVEV (reference sequence). The CDR3 spells CASSEDRAGSPLHF. CDR3 DNA: TGTGCCAGCAGCGAGGACAGGGCGGGTTCACCCCTCCACTTT.

The rearrangement links TRBV20-1 to TRBJ2-1; D gene uncertain. Per germline, CDR1 DFQATT and CDR2 SNEGSKA (reference sequence). The CDR3 contains 14 residues. V lost 3 bases, J lost 3 bases, and 12 bases lay in between. DNA of the CDR3: TGCAGTGCTAGTGGTACTCCGATCTACAATGAGCAGTTCTTC. Translated: CSASGTPIYNEQFF.

DNA for the CDR3: TGTGCCAGCAGCACCTCGACAGGGGGCCGCACCGGGGAGCTGTTTTTT. Translated, it gives CASSTSTGGRTGELFF. The J gene is TRBJ2-2, the V gene TRBV28, with 10 bases fitting TRBD1. With V trimmed by 6 bases and J by 4 bases, 8 bases remained unmatched. This CDR3 comprises 16 residues. From germline, CDR1 is MDHEN and CDR2 SYDVKM.

This rearrangement joins TRBV12-3 or TRBV12-4 to TRBJ1-5; no definite D call. The CDR3 extends over 14 amino acids. V was shortened by 8 bases and J by 2 bases, with 13 bases between the two germline ends. The CDR3 loop is CASRLGVGNQPQHF. CDR3 nucleotide sequence: TGTGCCAGCCGTCTTGGGGTAGGCAATCAGCCCCAGCATTTT.

The rearrangement links TRBV30 to TRBJ1-2; D may be TRBD1 (6 bases). V was pared by 0 bases and J by 3 bases, with 11 bases between. Germline CDR1 is GTSNPN and CDR2 is SVGIG (reference sequence). The length of the CDR3 is 14 residues. The CDR3 reads CAWSVRGGDYGYTF. In DNA form, the CDR3 reads TGTGCCTGGAGTGTACGAGGGGGAGACTATGGCTACACCTTC.